A single sample is the source of the 30 T cell receptor beta chains below, sequenced in a study of cytomegalovirus exposure and HLA in healthy donors. PCR involved 60 Vbeta and 13 Jbeta primers. Generated by immunoSEQ multiplex PCR, the TCRdb table keeps only in-frame clones and is missing some. This sample has under 80,000 clones, with 70% to 75% found just once. Sequencing was done on a sample of PBMCs. The origin of the receptors is a woman aged 30 to 39 in good health and CMV-seronegative.

The V and J genes are TRBV19 and TRBJ2-5; a weak D match, TRBD2 (6 bases). This CDR3 has 15 amino acids. CDR1 is LNHDA and CDR2 is SQIVND in the germline V gene (reference sequence). The V gene lost 0 bases and the J gene lost 5 bases, with 13 bases spanning the gap. The CDR3: CASSIEGGRWETQYF. As DNA, the CDR3 is TGTGCCAGTAGTATAGAGGGAGGTCGGTGGGAGACCCAGTACTTC.

The chain combines TRBV5-6 with TRBJ2-3, with 8 positions matching TRBD1. V shed 2 bases, J shed 1 base, and the junction held 3 bases outside the gene matches. Germline assignment: CDR1 SGHDT and CDR2 YYEEEE. The CDR3 runs to 15 residues. The CDR3 loop reads CASSFQGAGTDTQYF. The CDR3 nucleotides are TGTGCCAGCAGCTTCCAGGGGGCAGGCACAGATACGCAGTATTTT.

The CDR3 reads CASSSLTSSGANVLTF. Here the CDR3 DNA reads TGTGCCAGTAGTTCGCTTACCAGCTCTGGGGCCAACGTCCTGACTTTC. This chain connects TRBV19 to TRBJ2-6; no firm D call. The germline V and J ends were trimmed by 5 bases and 0 bases, with 11 bases remaining between them. The CDR3 is 16 amino acids. CDR1 LNHDA and CDR2 SQIVND come from the germline V gene (reference sequence).

This clone has more than one count but fewer than ten. This chain joins TRBV18 and TRBJ2-1; a weak D match, TRBD2 (6 bases). The CDR3 consists of 13 residues. Germline loops: CDR1 KGHSH, CDR2 LQKENI. The germline V and J ends were trimmed by 6 bases and 7 bases, with 13 bases remaining between them. The DNA for the CDR3 is TGTGCCAGCTCTGCGGGGAATAAGAATGAGCAGTTCTTC. As protein: CASSAGNKNEQFF.

This chain joins TRBV29-1 and TRBJ2-3, with 7 bases that match TRBD2. V dropped 7 bases and J dropped 1; count of bases not matched to a gene: 11. This CDR3 spans 15 amino acids. The V gene's germline CDR1 is SQVTM and CDR2 ANQGSEA. The DNA for the CDR3 is TGCAGCGGGAGATCTAGCGGAGGGGGCACAGATACGCAGTATTTT. Amino acids: CSGRSSGGGTDTQYF.

The genes are TRBV5-4 and TRBJ2-1; tentative D call: TRBD1 (5 bases). Trimming cost V 4 bases and J 8 bases, with 22 bases left between them. Germline V CDR1 and CDR2: SGHNT, YYREEE (reference sequence). The CDR3 contains 16 residues. CDR3 sequence (DNA): TGTGCCAGCAGCCTAACCCCAAGGGGCGTTCCGGATGAGCAGTTCTTC. Its protein is CASSLTPRGVPDEQFF.

This rearrangement joins TRBV29-1 to TRBJ2-7; 8 nucleotides agree with TRBD2. V shed 5 bases, J shed 3 bases, and the junction held 6 bases outside the gene matches. Germline CDR1 reads SQVTM; CDR2 reads ANQGSEA. This CDR3 comprises 13 residues. CDR3 in DNA: TGCAGCGTTAGACTAGCGACTGACTACGAGCAGTACTTC. Protein: CSVRLATDYEQYF.

The V and J genes are TRBV7-2 and TRBJ2-3, with 7 bases lining up with TRBD1. V gave up 0 bases and J gave up 0 bases; unmatched junction bases: 0. The germline CDR1 and CDR2 sequences are SGHTA and FQGNSA. CDR3 size: 15 residues. The CDR3 reads CASSLAGGSTDTQYF. In DNA form, the CDR3 reads TGTGCCAGCAGCTTAGCAGGGGGCAGCACAGATACGCAGTATTTT.

The chain employs TRBV30 and TRBJ1-4; D possibly corresponds to TRBD1 (5 bases). V lost 0 bases and J 5 bases, leaving 10 bases between the germline ends. Germline V gives CDR1 GTSNPN, CDR2 SVGIG (reference sequence). The CDR3 totals 14 residues. DNA of the CDR3: TGTGCCTGGAGTGTAAGGGGTAGAAATGAAAAACTGTTTTTT. Translation: CAWSVRGRNEKLFF.

V usage is TRBV18 and J usage is TRBJ2-5, with D perhaps matching TRBD2 (6 bases). The CDR3 is 15 residues long. V was shortened by 4 bases and J by 3 bases, with 15 bases between the two germline ends. Germline V gives CDR1 KGHSH, CDR2 LQKENI. Here the CDR3 DNA reads TGTGCCAGCTCACTCTTCATCGGGACTGAAGAGACCCAGTACTTC. This encodes CASSLFIGTEETQYF.

The CDR3: CASGLWTVSHNEQFF. The CDR3 coding sequence is TGTGCTAGTGGTTTGTGGACAGTAAGCCACAATGAGCAGTTCTTC. V gene TRBV12-5 combines with J gene TRBJ2-1; D perhaps matches TRBD1 (6 bases). CDR1 LGHNT and CDR2 FRNRAP come from the germline V gene. Deletions cut 2 bases from V and 5 bases from J, with 13 bases between. The CDR3 extends over 15 amino acids.

This chain uses TRBV7-2 with TRBJ1-3; D is perhaps TRBD1 (5 bases). The length of the CDR3 is 15 residues. V was cut by 5 bases and J by 2 bases, with 13 bases left in between. Germline lookup yields CDR1 SGHTA and CDR2 FQGNSA. The CDR3 bases are TGTGCCAGCAGCCCGCTTCGGGGGACTGGAAACACCATATATTTT. Translating it yields CASSPLRGTGNTIYF.

This chain uses TRBV9 with TRBJ1-1; TRBD1 might be the D (6 bases). The CDR3 is 17 amino acids. V gave up 4 bases and J gave up 4 bases, with 23 bases separating them. Germline assignment: CDR1 SGDLS and CDR2 YYNGEE. Here the CDR3 DNA reads TGTGCCAGCAGCCCCCGGAACCCAGGGGTAGGAGGCACTGAAGCTTTCTTT. Translation gives CASSPRNPGVGGTEAFF. Drawing the rest from reference TRBV9 and TRBJ1-1, the complete variable domain is DSGVTQTPKHLITATGQRVTLRCSPRSGDLSVYWYQQSLDQGLQFLIQYYNGEERAKGNILERFSAQQFPDLHSELNLSSLELGDSALYFCASSPRNPGVGGTEAFFGQGTRLTVV.

The CDR3 DNA is TGTGCCAGCAGCCAAGACGAACAGGGGAATAGCAATCAGCCCCAGCATTTT. Protein: CASSQDEQGNSNQPQHF. The V and J genes are TRBV4-2 and TRBJ1-5; 7 nucleotides match TRBD1. Germline V gives CDR1 LGHNA, CDR2 YNFKEQ. V lost 0 bases, J lost 0 bases, and 5 bases stayed unmatched. The CDR3 spans 17 residues.

This clone was detected a few times. The chain combines TRBV29-1 with TRBJ1-1; TRBD1 might be the D (5 bases). This CDR3 has 11 amino acids. Trimming cost V 4 bases and J 6 bases, with 9 bases left between them. The germline CDR1 and CDR2 sequences are SQVTM and ANQGSEA. The CDR3 spells CSVVPRAEAFF. The CDR3 DNA follows: TGCAGCGTTGTTCCCAGGGCTGAAGCTTTCTTT.

This chain uses TRBV9 with TRBJ1-1; D is unresolved. The ends were cut back, 0 bases at V and 5 bases at J, with 14 bases in the middle. The CDR3 consists of 15 residues. Per the germline V gene, CDR1 is SGDLS and CDR2 is YYNGEE. The CDR3 loop is CASSVVGLESTEAFF. In DNA, the CDR3 is TGTGCCAGCAGCGTAGTCGGCCTGGAGAGTACTGAAGCTTTCTTT. Looking up the rest from reference TRBV9 and TRBJ1-1 gives the full variable domain: DSGVTQTPKHLITATGQRVTLRCSPRSGDLSVYWYQQSLDQGLQFLIQYYNGEERAKGNILERFSAQQFPDLHSELNLSSLELGDSALYFCASSVVGLESTEAFFGQGTRLTVV.

V gene TRBV7-9 combines with J gene TRBJ1-5, with TRBD1 matching 10 bases. CDR3 length equals 15 residues. Germline CDR1 SEHNR, CDR2 FQNEAQ (reference sequence). With V trimmed by 1 base and J by 4 bases, 1 base remained unmatched. The DNA for the CDR3 is TGTGCCAGCAGCTTAGGGGGACAGGGGAATCAGCCCCAGCATTTT. This gives the protein CASSLGGQGNQPQHF.

The rearrangement uses TRBV2 and TRBJ2-5; no reliable D call. V dropped 8 bases and J dropped 0 bases, with 19 bases sitting between them. In germline, CDR1 is SNHLY, CDR2 FYNNEI. CDR3 length: 16 residues. In nucleotides, the CDR3 is TGTGCCAGCTGTTTCGAGCAGGCCGTGTACCAAGAGACCCAGTACTTC. It codes for CASCFEQAVYQETQYF.

This chain joins TRBV2 and TRBJ2-1; 10 positions match TRBD1. The CDR3 length is 15 residues. The germline V gene has CDR1 SNHLY and CDR2 FYNNEI. V lost 5 bases to trimming and J lost 2 bases; unmatched junction nucleotides: 3. Here the CDR3 reads CASSPGQGAYNEQFF. The DNA for the CDR3 is TGTGCCAGCAGTCCCGGACAGGGGGCCTACAATGAGCAGTTCTTC.

By sample fraction, this clone is medium-sized (0.01 to 0.1%). The chain combines TRBV2 with TRBJ1-1; TRBD1 might be the D (5 bases). Germline V lookup: CDR1 SNHLY, CDR2 FYNNEI. Deletions cut 8 bases from V and 6 bases from J, with 16 bases between. This CDR3 has 13 residues. CDR3 coding DNA: TGTGCCAGCGAAGGGGAAGAAAACCCTGAAGCTTTCTTT. Protein product: CASEGEENPEAFF.

The genes are TRBV20-1 and TRBJ1-2; TRBD1 agrees at 8 bases. The CDR3 extends over 10 amino acids. V was pared by 1 base and J by 12 bases, with 1 base of the junction left unmatched. The germline V gene encodes CDR1 DFQATT and CDR2 SNEGSKA (reference sequence). The CDR3 DNA sequence: TGCAGTGCTAGAGCGACAGGGGACACCTTC. It encodes CSARATGDTF.

Only one count was recorded for this clone. The chain uses TRBV30 and TRBJ2-7; D remains unclear. V shed 2 bases and J shed 0 bases, with 8 bases lying between them. In germline, CDR1 is GTSNPN, CDR2 SVGIG (reference sequence). The CDR3 has 13 amino acids. CDR3 amino acids: CAWSQVGSYEQYV. CDR3 sequence (DNA): TGTGCCTGGAGTCAGGTCGGCTCCTACGAGCAGTACGTC.

This clone has a single count. CDR3 loop: CASSRLGTNEQYF. In nucleotides, the CDR3 is TGCGCCAGCTCGCGACTGGGTACGAACGAGCAGTACTTC. V is TRBV5-1 and J is TRBJ2-5; D ambiguous. The J call is doubtful: the DNA matches TRBJ2-7 better. Germline V gives CDR1 SGHRS, CDR2 YFSETQ. The CDR3 loop spans 13 amino acids.

The CDR3 nucleotides read TGTGCTAGTGGTTTGGTAGGCGTCAGGGGGTACACTGAAGCTTTCTTT. It is translated as CASGLVGVRGYTEAFF. This chain joins TRBV12-5 and TRBJ1-1; TRBD1 aligns across 7 bases. V lost 0 bases, J lost 3 bases, and 7 bases stayed unmatched. CDR1 LGHNT and CDR2 FRNRAP come from the germline V gene. The CDR3 spans 16 residues.

The chain employs TRBV6-9 and TRBJ2-5; no reliable D call. Near its end, the DNA agrees better with TRBJ2-7, so the J call may be wrong. Germline CDR1 is MNHGY and CDR2 is SVAAGI. This CDR3 contains 13 residues. In nucleotides, the CDR3 is TGTGCCAGCAATAAAAAGGACTCCTACGAGCAGTACTTC. Its translation: CASNKKDSYEQYF.

Concerning this clone: At one of its ends the junction is not consistent with the germline gene, which may arise from a read error. The chain combines TRBV11-2 with TRBJ1-2; tentatively, D is TRBD1 (5 bases). The CDR3 has 13 residues. Germline V CDR1 and CDR2: SGHAT, FQNNGV. The CDR3 loop reads CAGSQTVNYGYTF. DNA for the CDR3: TGTGCCGGCAGCCAGACAGTGAACTATGGCTACACCTTC.

The chain combines TRBV28 with TRBJ2-2, with 9 positions matching TRBD1. After removal of 2 bases from V and 3 bases from J, the junction contained 1 base not matched to a gene. The CDR3 has 15 amino acids. Germline V gene data show CDR1 as MDHEN and CDR2 as SYDVKM. CDR3 nucleotides: TGTGCCAGCAGTTTACGACAGGGGGACACCGGGGAGCTGTTTTTT. Translated, it gives CASSLRQGDTGELFF.

The gene calls are TRBV29-1 and TRBJ1-2, with TRBD1 identical over 11 bases. Germline V CDR1 and CDR2: SQVTM, ANQGSEA. Trimming at V came to 5 bases and at J to 6 bases, leaving 8 bases not matched to a gene. This CDR3 contains 14 residues. The CDR3 DNA reads as TGCAGCGTTCCTGGGACAGGGGGTTTCCATGGCTACACCTTC. Its protein product is CSVPGTGGFHGYTF.

J is TRBJ2-7 and V is TRBV7-2, with 8 bases aligning to TRBD2. J was trimmed by 4 bases and V by 1 base; bases with no gene match: 6. Germline CDR1 and CDR2: SGHTA and FQGNSA. The CDR3 runs 15 residues. CDR3 bases: TGTGCCAGCAGCTTAGGGGGGACTAGTAGATACGAGCAGTACTTC. This encodes CASSLGGTSRYEQYF.

The V call is TRBV11-2, the J call TRBJ2-3; tentatively, D is TRBD2 (6 bases). The CDR3 contains 14 residues. From germline, CDR1 is SGHAT and CDR2 FQNNGV. V lost 1 base and J 9 bases, leaving 14 bases between the germline ends. CDR3 DNA: TGTGCCAGCAGCTTAGGGTGGGAGGAGGGCACGCAGTATTTT. Protein sequence: CASSLGWEEGTQYF.